This T cell receptor (beta chain) was identified during a study of blood T cell repertoires in COVID-19. Study-level background: The origin of the acute and convalescent COVID-19 samples was the United States, Italy and Spain. In each case, the material was cDNA or gDNA derived from T cells, B-cell-depleted T cells, or PBMCs.

V was pared by 2 bases and J by 5 bases, with 12 bases between. Germline CDR1 and CDR2: MNHNS and SASEGT. The CDR3 spans 15 residues. This clone was observed a handful of times. Original processing notes: Researchers report that nucleated cell counts were estimated from reference gene primer amplification. TCRdb's table, derived via immunoSEQ multiplex PCR, lists solely in-frame clones and lacks some. Clone size and the V and J calls come from that table; the DNA yielded D and trimming. The table includes some 100,000 clones, around 89% detected once. The sequencing sample was made of peripheral blood. The clonotype was recovered from a human donor in a cohort sampled during active COVID-19. The V gene is TRBV6-1, the J gene TRBJ2-2, with a possible D match to TRBD1 (5 bases). The CDR3 here is CASSESTVRTGELFF. CDR3 nucleotides: TGTGCCAGCAGTGAATCGACAGTTCGGACCGGGGAGCTGTTTTTT.